This is a list of T cell receptor beta chains from one sample in a study of T-cell memory formation after mild COVID-19. TCRdb re-derived calls from the 5' RACE reads in MiXCR, one entry per CDR3 protein. The sample contains around 390,000 distinct CDR3 sequences, about 15% of which appear only once. Sequenced sample: PBMCs or a T cell subset sorted from them (not recorded which). The source of these receptors is a young man who had mild COVID-19 (a few samples of this study predate the infection). Cell type and time point are not known. CDR3s include the opening cysteine and the closing phenylalanine or tryptophan. The D gene is left open where the match is weak. Where a row states a size, it is once, few, many or the class of an expanded clone; other rows omit it.

d_call j_call v_call clone_size cdr3_aa cdr3_nt
- TRBJ2-2 TRBV18 - CASSPAQGPGELFF TGTGCCAGCTCACCCGCACAGGGCCCCGGGGAGCTGTTTTTT
- TRBJ1-3 TRBV29-1 few CSVALLRGDTIYF TGCAGCGTTGCCTTACTTCGGGGGGACACCATATATTTT
- TRBJ1-4 TRBV5-1 - CASSLAGSEKLFF TGCGCCAGCAGCTTGGCCGGGTCGGAAAAACTGTTTTTT
TRBD1 TRBJ2-5 TRBV7-2 - CASSLLGTGGRRETQYF TGTGCCAGCAGCTTATTAGGGACAGGGGGCCGGAGGGAGACCCAGTACTTC
TRBD2 TRBJ2-7 TRBV3-1 many CASSHAGGTRREEQYF TGTGCCAGCAGCCACGCGGGGGGGACCCGGCGGGAAGAGCAGTACTTC
TRBD2 TRBJ2-3 TRBV9 few CASSVKGLAGISDTQYF TGTGCCAGCAGCGTAAAGGGACTAGCGGGGATTTCAGATACGCAGTATTTT
- TRBJ2-3 TRBV15 - CATSFTLLGTDTQYF TGTGCCACCAGCTTCACTTTGTTGGGCACAGATACGCAGTATTTT
- TRBJ2-3 TRBV29-1 few CSVEGGDTTSTDTQYF TGCAGCGTTGAAGGCGGTGACACTACTAGCACAGATACGCAGTATTTT
- TRBJ2-7 TRBV28 few CASRPPPLGSYEQYF TGTGCCAGCAGGCCCCCCCCTCTGGGCTCCTACGAGCAGTACTTC
TRBD1 TRBJ2-1 TRBV11-2 few CASSLDPGGFSYNEQFF TGTGCCAGCAGCTTAGATCCAGGGGGCTTCTCCTACAATGAGCAGTTCTTC
TRBD1 TRBJ1-5 TRBV12-3/TRBV12-4 - CASRSGQNQPQHF TGTGCCAGCAGGTCGGGACAGAATCAGCCCCAGCATTTT
- TRBJ2-1 TRBV7-6 - CASSPSIGGRSHNEQFF TGTGCCAGCAGCCCCTCCATCGGGGGCCGCTCCCACAATGAGCAGTTCTTC
- TRBJ2-4 TRBV19 - CASNHGLAKNIQYF TGTGCCAGTAACCACGGACTAGCCAAAAACATTCAGTACTTC
TRBD2 TRBJ2-7 TRBV5-1 few CASSSSGGIHYEQYF TGCGCCAGCAGCTCGAGCGGGGGGATTCATTACGAGCAGTACTTC
- TRBJ2-3 TRBV7-2 few CASSLRSNTQYF TGTGCCAGCAGCTTAAGATCTAATACGCAGTATTTT
TRBD2 TRBJ2-3 TRBV7-2 - CASSSPSASGGPKTDTQYF TGTGCCAGCAGCTCCCCCTCGGCTAGCGGGGGCCCCAAAACAGATACGCAGTATTTT
- TRBJ2-5 TRBV7-2 few CASSSRRGYRSYQETQYF TGTGCCAGCAGCTCCAGGCGCGGGTACAGATCGTACCAAGAGACCCAGTACTTC
- TRBJ2-1 TRBV7-8 - CASSPQRMGNEQFF TGTGCCAGCAGCCCCCAACGGATGGGCAATGAGCAGTTCTTC
TRBD1 TRBJ1-4 TRBV2 - CASRRQGRSGGEKLFF TGTGCCAGCAGGAGACAGGGGAGATCTGGAGGTGAAAAACTGTTTTTT
- TRBJ1-2 TRBV20-1 - CRGGDTWGGYTF TGCAGGGGGGGTGACACTTGGGGTGGCTACACCTTC
- TRBJ1-3 TRBV5-6 - CASSPEGHLTIYF TGTGCCAGCAGCCCGGAAGGGCATCTCACCATATATTTT
- TRBJ2-5 TRBV7-2 - CASSFYATAETQYF TGTGCCAGCAGCTTCTACGCGACGGCGGAGACCCAGTACTTC
- TRBJ2-5 TRBV4-3 few CASSQGLRQETQYF TGCGCCAGCAGCCAAGGTCTACGCCAAGAGACCCAGTACTTC
- TRBJ1-3 TRBV6-5 many CASSLGQFSGNTIYF TGTGCCAGCAGCCTCGGACAGTTCTCTGGAAACACCATATATTTT
- TRBJ2-3 TRBV7-6 - CASSPVATDTQYF TGTGCCAGCAGCCCCGTCGCTACAGATACGCAGTATTTT
- TRBJ1-1 TRBV27 few CASTGAAYTEAFF TGTGCCTCAACGGGGGCGGCGTACACTGAAGCTTTCTTT
TRBD1 TRBJ2-6 TRBV4-3 - CASSQGTGETFSGANVLTF TGCGCCAGCAGCCAAGGCACAGGGGAAACTTTCTCTGGGGCCAACGTCCTGACTTTC
- TRBJ1-2 TRBV20-1 - CSARDQGRGTGPGYGYTF TGCAGTGCTAGAGATCAGGGCCGTGGGACGGGGCCCGGCTATGGCTACACCTTC
TRBD2 TRBJ2-2 TRBV2 - CASSESGLAGVTGELFF TGTGCCAGCAGTGAATCGGGACTAGCGGGGGTCACCGGGGAGCTGTTTTTT
TRBD2 TRBJ2-7 TRBV20-1 - CSAIGLAGVEQYF TGCAGTGCTATTGGACTAGCGGGGGTCGAGCAGTACTTC
- TRBJ1-2 TRBV5-8 few CASSSIWRGYTF TGTGCCAGCAGCTCGATCTGGCGTGGCTACACCTTC
TRBD1 TRBJ2-7 TRBV5-5 - CASRDVGQLYEQYF TGTGCCAGCAGGGACGTGGGACAGTTATACGAGCAGTACTTC
- TRBJ1-2 TRBV11-2 - CASSLGPGTDDGYTF TGTGCCAGCAGCTTAGGCCCCGGGACGGACGATGGCTACACCTTC
TRBD1 TRBJ1-1 TRBV4-3 few CASSQDRMGQGESEAFF TGCGCCAGCAGCCAAGATAGAATGGGACAGGGGGAATCTGAAGCTTTCTTT
- TRBJ2-7 TRBV7-2 few CASRRQGGDSYEQYF TGTGCCAGCAGAAGGCAGGGGGGGGACTCCTACGAGCAGTACTTC
- TRBJ1-2 TRBV4-3 few CASSQVRGNYGYTF TGCGCCAGCAGCCAAGTCCGGGGGAACTATGGCTACACCTTC
- TRBJ2-5 TRBV5-1 many CASSLAGASGAGETQYF TGCGCCAGCAGCTTGGCAGGGGCTAGCGGCGCAGGAGAGACCCAGTACTTC
TRBD2 TRBJ2-1 TRBV20-1 few CSAVSGGNNEQFF TGCAGTGCCGTGAGCGGGGGCAACAATGAGCAGTTCTTC
- TRBJ2-5 TRBV5-6 - CASSRMAFREAEETQYF TGTGCCAGCAGCCGTATGGCTTTCCGGGAAGCTGAAGAGACCCAGTACTTC
- TRBJ2-6 TRBV5-1 - CASSLEGASSGANVLTF TGCGCCAGCAGCTTGGAAGGGGCCAGCTCTGGGGCCAACGTCCTGACTTTC
- TRBJ2-1 TRBV4-3 - CASSQDMRQTNNEQFF TGCGCCAGCAGCCAAGATATGAGACAGACCAACAATGAGCAGTTCTTC
TRBD1 TRBJ2-1 TRBV5-1 few CASSFPGGGGSYNEQFF TGCGCCAGCAGCTTCCCAGGGGGCGGTGGCTCCTACAATGAGCAGTTCTTC
- TRBJ1-5 TRBV7-2 - CASSFLGINQPQHF TGTGCCAGCAGCTTTTTGGGGATCAATCAGCCCCAGCATTTT
- TRBJ2-6 TRBV18 few CASSPDGTRGGDF TGTGCCAGCTCACCAGATGGAACAAGGGGCGGGGACTTC
- TRBJ1-1 TRBV6-6 few CATQYTEAFF TGTGCCACCCAATATACTGAAGCTTTCTTT
- TRBJ2-1 TRBV7-9 - CASSVPGTPHNEQFF TGTGCCAGCAGCGTACCGGGCACGCCGCACAATGAGCAGTTCTTC
- TRBJ2-7 TRBV19 - CASSPPQGRYEQYF TGTGCCAGTAGTCCCCCGCAGGGCCGGTACGAGCAGTACTTC